The source of this TCR beta chain is a study of cytomegalovirus exposure and HLA in healthy donors. The V end lost 2 bases, the J end lost 1 base, and 10 bases lay between the germline ends. The V gene's germline CDR1 is SGDLS and CDR2 YYNGEE. This CDR3 comprises 14 residues. Study-level findings and limits: Later analysis identified about 15,000 TCR beta sequences associated with HLA alleles, using a false discovery rate threshold of 0.05. Investigators reported 150 to 200 TCR beta chains as tied to cytomegalovirus.

The PCR was carried out with 60 Vbeta primers and 13 Jbeta primers. Method: immunoSEQ multiplex PCR; TCRdb's copy keeps in-frame clones and lacks some. This sample lists 91,000 or so clones; its ten largest clones have around 3.4%. A remark on this clone: Its target is unknown. In the same sample, other DNA sequences code for this CDR3.

Sequencing was carried out using PBMCs. This rearrangement joins TRBV9 to TRBJ2-7, with D maybe TRBD1 (6 bases). This TCR was sampled from a woman aged 25 to 45 in good health and CMV-seronegative. The chain's CDR3 is CASSVTGNSYEQYF. For the CDR3, the DNA is TGTGCCAGCAGCGTCACAGGGAATTCCTACGAGCAGTACTTC. The complete variable domain, with remaining parts taken from reference TRBV9 and TRBJ2-7, reads DSGVTQTPKHLITATGQRVTLRCSPRSGDLSVYWYQQSLDQGLQFLIQYYNGEERAKGNILERFSAQQFPDLHSELNLSSLELGDSALYFCASSVTGNSYEQYFGPGTRLTVT.